The T cell receptor beta chain described here comes from a study of Ad26.COV2.S vaccination and SARS-CoV-2 variants. Background on the study: Ad26.COV2.S arm of COV1001 included the donor. Each vaccinee took Ad26.COV2.S intramuscularly, once or twice 56 days apart. Study outcomes and limitations: Spike-specific TCR breadth was greater in vaccine than placebo recipients. The breadth of spike-specific CD8+ and CD4+ T cell responses after vaccination was reportedly substantial.

Treatment indicated: about 20 received Ad26.COV2.S at low or high dose, single or two shots; a few received placebo; per-sample allocation not given. Following the first vaccine or placebo injection, samples were taken on day 63. As for this clone: Antigen specificity is unknown.

This CDR3 is 15 amino acids long. V was pared by 5 bases and J by 3 bases, with 15 bases between. Looked up from germline, CDR1 is LNHDA and CDR2 is SQIVND (reference sequence). Profiling relied on immunoSEQ multiplex PCR, and the TCRdb table lists in-frame clones only, not all of them. This table has fewer than 400,000 clones, 70% to 90% appearing once. The clonotype was recovered from a person aged 18 to 65 who received the Ad26.COV2.S COVID-19 vaccine or a placebo. The chain couples TRBV19 to TRBJ2-3; no definite D call. Specimen: peripheral blood, collected in a trial of Ad26.COV2.S vaccine versus placebo. The CDR3 loop reads CASSETGLLTDTQYF. Here the CDR3 DNA reads TGTGCCAGTAGTGAAACCGGCCTTTTGACAGATACGCAGTATTTT. Full variable domain (outside the CDR3, taken from reference TRBV19 and TRBJ2-3): DGGITQSPKYLFRKEGQNVTLSCEQNLNHDAMYWYRQDPGQGLRLIYYSQIVNDFQKGDIAEGYSVSREKKESFPLTVTSAQKNPTAFYLCASSETGLLTDTQYFGPGTRLTVL.